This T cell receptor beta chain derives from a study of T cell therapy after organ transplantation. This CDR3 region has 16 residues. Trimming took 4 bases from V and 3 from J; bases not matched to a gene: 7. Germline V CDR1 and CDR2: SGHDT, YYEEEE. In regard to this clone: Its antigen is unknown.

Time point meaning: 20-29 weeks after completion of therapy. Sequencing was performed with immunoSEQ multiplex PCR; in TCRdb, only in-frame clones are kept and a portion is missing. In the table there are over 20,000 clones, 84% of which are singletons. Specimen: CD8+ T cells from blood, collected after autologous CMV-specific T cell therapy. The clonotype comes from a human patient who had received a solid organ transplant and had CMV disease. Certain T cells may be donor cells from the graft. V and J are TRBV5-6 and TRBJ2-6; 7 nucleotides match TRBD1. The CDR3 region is CASSPTGIDGANVLTF. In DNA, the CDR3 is TGTGCCAGCAGCCCGACAGGGATCGATGGGGCCAACGTCCTGACTTTC.